This T cell receptor beta chain was profiled in a study of blood T cell repertoires in COVID-19. Across the study: The cDNA or gDNA used as material had been derived from T cells, B-cell-depleted T cells, or PBMCs.

Sequencing used immunoSEQ multiplex PCR; TCRdb keeps in-frame clones, though not all of them. The data contain about 270,000 clones, 80% to 90% of them singletons. V was pared by 3 bases and J by 7 bases, with 14 bases between. The CDR3 is 15 amino acids. Germline CDR1 and CDR2: KGHDR and SFDVKD. The cohort comprised adults aged roughly 18 to 95 years residing in under 30 US areas. Recovered participants had two consecutive negative NP/OP PCR tests, healthcare professional clearance, or symptom resolution. Sequences were obtained from PBMCs or T cells enriched from blood (not recorded which). This chain joins TRBV24-1 and TRBJ1-4; no firm D call. This clonotype was obtained from a woman aged 18-29 years who had recovered from COVID-19. The CDR3 DNA reads TGTGCCACCAGTGATCCCCGGAATTCGGGTGAAAAACTGTTTTTT. Its translation is CATSDPRNSGEKLFF.